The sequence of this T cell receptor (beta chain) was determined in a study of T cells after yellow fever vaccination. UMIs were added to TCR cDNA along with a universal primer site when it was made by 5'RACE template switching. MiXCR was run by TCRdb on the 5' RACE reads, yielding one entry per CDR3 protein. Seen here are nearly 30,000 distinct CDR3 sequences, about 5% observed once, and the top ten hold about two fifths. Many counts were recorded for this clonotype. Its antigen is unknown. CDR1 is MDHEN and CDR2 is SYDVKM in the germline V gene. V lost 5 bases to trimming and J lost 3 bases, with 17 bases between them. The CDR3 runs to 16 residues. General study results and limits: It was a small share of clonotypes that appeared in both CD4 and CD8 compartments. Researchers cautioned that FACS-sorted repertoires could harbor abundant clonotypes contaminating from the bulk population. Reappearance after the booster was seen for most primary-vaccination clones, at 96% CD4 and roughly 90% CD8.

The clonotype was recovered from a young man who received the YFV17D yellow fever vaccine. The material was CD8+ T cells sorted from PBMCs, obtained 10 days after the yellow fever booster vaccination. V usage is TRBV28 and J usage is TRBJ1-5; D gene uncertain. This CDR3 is CASSTHVVGDNQPQHF. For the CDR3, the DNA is TGTGCCAGCAGTACCCATGTAGTCGGGGACAATCAGCCCCAGCATTTT.